This TCR beta chain was identified in a study of Ad26.COV2.S vaccination and SARS-CoV-2 variants (dated by TCRdb to the early 2020s). For the wider study: Donors in the vaccine arm were drawn from COV1001, a phase I-IIa trial of Ad26.COV2.S in healthy adults that was multicentre, randomized, double-blind and placebo-controlled. Ad26.COV2.S was given intramuscularly at 5x10^10 or 1x10^11 viral particles, as a single shot or as two shots 56 days apart. TCRbeta repertoire sequencing served as the tool for gauging how specific and how broad the SARS-CoV-2-reactive T cell receptors were following Ad26.COV2.S vaccination. A total of around 32 samples were included in the TCR-sequenced set, comprising 19 Ad26.COV2.S vaccine recipients, 5 placebo recipients and 8 SARS-CoV-2 convalescent individuals. Trial participants were randomized into five groups of five: low-dose or high-dose Ad26.COV2.S given once or twice, or placebo on both occasions. Investigators did not know the trial group allocation while performing experiments and assessing outcomes.

TCRbeta CDR3 regions were sequenced with the immunoSEQ Assay. After extraction, genomic DNA underwent amplification by bias-controlled multiplex PCR, followed by high-throughput sequencing. In the authors' own workflow: To quantify the absolute abundance of every unique TCRbeta CDR3 region, sequences were collapsed and filtered. T cell fraction was estimated by normalizing TCRbeta template counts to usable DNA, with usable DNA measured through amplification of reference genes found in all nucleated cells. Repertoire TCRs were annotated as SARS-CoV-2-specific when V gene, CDR3 amino acid sequence and J gene were exactly matched to a known reactive TCR set. The reference SARS-CoV-2 TCR set was obtained from MIRA and was filtered for enrichment in COVID-19-positive ImmuneCODE repertoires, whereby public or cross-reactive TCRs were removed. Based on the MIRA antigens, annotated TCRs were further analysed at the level of specific ORF or position within ORF. Depth was the summed frequency of annotated unique rearrangements, while breadth was defined as annotated unique rearrangements over total unique productive rearrangements. Two-sided Wilcoxon rank-sum tests were applied when comparing TCR breadth between groups. TCRdb provides this immuneACCESS table in a form limited to in-frame rearrangements. Some clones are lacking; in checked studies, under half of them reflect an unresolved V gene, and why the rest are absent is not known. V and J calls and clone size are as listed in that table; D and trimming were resolved from the DNA. The sample table contains around 300,000 clones; only one count was recorded for 86% of them. The ten largest clones capture 9.5% to 12% of the sample.

Sequences SGHTA (CDR1) and FQGNSA (CDR2) are obtained from the germline V gene. From the cysteine up to the phenylalanine, the CDR3 has a length of 13 residues. Only CDR3 DNA remains: 39 bases, in frame from the first base. V is shortened by 7 bases, J by 5 bases, and the region joining them spans 14 bases. The treatment or condition label here, explained by the study, means: some 20 received Ad26.COV2.S at low or high dose, single or two shots; roughly five received placebo; per-sample allocation not given. Repertoires of vaccine and placebo recipients were sequenced from samples collected on day 63 after the first injection. Between 29 July and 7 August 2020, Cohort 1b enrolled about 27 adults aged 18-55 years at one site in Boston, USA. Ad26.COV2.S was a replication-incompetent adenovirus type 26 vector that expressed a prefusion-stabilized SARS-CoV-2 spike protein derived from the original Wuhan strain.

What the work shows at the level of the full study, not this receptor alone: Ad26.COV2.S recipients had higher spike-specific TCR breadth than placebo recipients (P = 0.0014). Comparable non-spike TCR breadth was observed between vaccine and placebo recipients, consistent with only spike being contained in the vaccine. It was noted by the authors that total T cell responses may have been underestimated by the TCR breadth and depth analyses. The study was not powered to compare responses between vaccine doses or regimens. After vaccination, spike-specific CD8+ and CD4+ T cell responses were reported to show substantial breadth.

This clone showed up just once. No cognate antigen has been identified for it. Base qualities were left out, and no much larger clone turns up one base away. The chain employs TRBV7-2 and TRBJ1-1; no D gene is confidently identified. The sample was peripheral blood, taken in a trial of Ad26.COV2.S vaccine versus placebo. This receptor was taken from a person aged 18 to 65 who received the Ad26.COV2.S COVID-19 vaccine or a placebo. This receptor carries the CDR3 CASIRFGPTEAFF. The nucleotide sequence reads as follows: TGTGCCAGCATCCGGTTCGGACCGACTGAAGCTTTCTTT.